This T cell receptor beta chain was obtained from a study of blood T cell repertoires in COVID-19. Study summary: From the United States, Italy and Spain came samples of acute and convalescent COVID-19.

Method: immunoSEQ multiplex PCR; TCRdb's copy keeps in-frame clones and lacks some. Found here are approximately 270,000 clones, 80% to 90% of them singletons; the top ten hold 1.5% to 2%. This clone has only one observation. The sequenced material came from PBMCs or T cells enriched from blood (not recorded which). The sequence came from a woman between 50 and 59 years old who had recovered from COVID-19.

Here the CDR3 DNA reads TGTGCCAGCAGTCCCGGACAGCTAGTCTACGAGCAGTACTTC. Translation gives CASSPGQLVYEQYF. V is TRBV27 and J is TRBJ2-7; a possible D gene is TRBD1 (6 bases). CDR1 and CDR2 from the germline V gene are MNHEY and SMNVEV (reference sequence). The CDR3 runs 14 residues. Trimming cost V 5 bases and J 3 bases, with 14 bases left between them.